This T cell receptor (beta chain) emerged from a study of regulatory T cells. This CDR3 comprises 15 residues. V lost 1 base and J lost 2, with 9 bases in between. The V gene's germline CDR1 is MNHNS and CDR2 SASEGT. All CD3G-deficient patients showed autoimmunity, more severe in two. Patients aged 2 to 39 years had fewer naive T cells. Amplification used 52 TRBV primers and 13 TRBJ primers. The table came from immunoSEQ multiplex PCR; TCRdb's copy has only in-frame clones and leaves some out. This table has about 17,000 clones, roughly 90% appearing once. This sequence was found in a person under 35 with CD3G deficiency. The rearrangement uses TRBV6-1 and TRBJ2-1; D remains unclear. Sequencing was done on a sample of CD8+ T cells sorted from blood. CDR3 sequence: CASSEGSLTYNEQFF. The CDR3 coding sequence is TGTGCCAGCAGTGAAGGTAGCCTAACCTACAATGAGCAGTTCTTC.